This T cell receptor (beta chain) was sequenced for a study of radiation and T cells in renal cell carcinoma. Clones were sequenced by immunoSEQ multiplex PCR, and TCRdb holds only the in-frame ones, with some missing. Among about 77,000 clones, around four fifths were seen once, and the ten largest hold about 2.4%. The germline CDR1 and CDR2 sequences are SGHVS and FQNEAQ. Germline trimming cut 1 base from V and 5 bases from J; bases unmatched to any gene: 19. The CDR3 runs 20 residues. Time point indicated: blood 4 weeks post-SBRT, at nephrectomy. Treatment meaning: 15 Gy SBRT to primary tumor, nephrectomy 4 weeks later. Serial blood draws occurred at baseline and 2 and 4 weeks post-SBRT. Clear cell pathology was present in this patient's renal cell carcinoma.

The material sequenced was blood, taken from a patient whose treatment included radiotherapy and nephrectomy. The rearrangement links TRBV7-8 to TRBJ2-1; 8 nucleotides line up with TRBD1. The sequence came from a woman aged 55-69 years with renal cell carcinoma. In nucleotides, the CDR3 is TGTGCCAGCAGCTTAGGGCAGGGGGCGCCATCCAGGGCTATCCACAATGAGCAGTTCTTC. Translated, it gives CASSLGQGAPSRAIHNEQFF.